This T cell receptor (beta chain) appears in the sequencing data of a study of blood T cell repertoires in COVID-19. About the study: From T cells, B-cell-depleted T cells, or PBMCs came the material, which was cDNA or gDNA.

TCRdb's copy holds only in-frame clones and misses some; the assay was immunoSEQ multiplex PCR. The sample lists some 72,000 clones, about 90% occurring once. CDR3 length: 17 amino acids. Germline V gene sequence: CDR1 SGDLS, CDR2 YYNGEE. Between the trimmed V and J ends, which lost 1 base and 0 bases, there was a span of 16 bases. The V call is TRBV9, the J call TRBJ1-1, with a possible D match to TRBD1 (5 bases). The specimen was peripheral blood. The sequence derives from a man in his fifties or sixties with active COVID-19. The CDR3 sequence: CASSVPQAGPLNTEAFF. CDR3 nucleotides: TGTGCCAGCAGCGTACCCCAGGCGGGGCCGTTGAACACTGAAGCTTTCTTT.